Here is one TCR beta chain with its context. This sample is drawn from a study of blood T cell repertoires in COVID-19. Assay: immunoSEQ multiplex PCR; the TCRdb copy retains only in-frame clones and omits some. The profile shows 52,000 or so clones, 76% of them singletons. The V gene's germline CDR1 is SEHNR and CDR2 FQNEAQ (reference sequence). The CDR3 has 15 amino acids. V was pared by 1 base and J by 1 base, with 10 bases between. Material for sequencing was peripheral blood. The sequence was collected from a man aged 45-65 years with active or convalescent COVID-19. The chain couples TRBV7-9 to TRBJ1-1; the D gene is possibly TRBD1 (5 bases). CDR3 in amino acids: CASSLGGTSNTEAFF. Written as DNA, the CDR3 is TGTGCCAGCAGCTTAGGCGGGACCTCGAACACTGAAGCTTTCTTT.